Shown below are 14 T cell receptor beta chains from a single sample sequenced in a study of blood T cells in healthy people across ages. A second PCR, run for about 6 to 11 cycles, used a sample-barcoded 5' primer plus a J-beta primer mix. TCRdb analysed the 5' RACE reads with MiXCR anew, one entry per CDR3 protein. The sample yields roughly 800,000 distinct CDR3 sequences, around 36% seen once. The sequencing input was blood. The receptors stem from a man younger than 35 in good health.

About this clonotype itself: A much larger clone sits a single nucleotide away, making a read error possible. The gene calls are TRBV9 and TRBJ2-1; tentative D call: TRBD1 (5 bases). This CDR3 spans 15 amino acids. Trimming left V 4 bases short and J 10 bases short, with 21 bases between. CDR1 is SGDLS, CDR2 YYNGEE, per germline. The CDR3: CASSPTPGFAYEQFF. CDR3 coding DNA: TGTGCCAGCAGCCCGACACCAGGGTTCGCCTACGAGCAGTTCTTC.

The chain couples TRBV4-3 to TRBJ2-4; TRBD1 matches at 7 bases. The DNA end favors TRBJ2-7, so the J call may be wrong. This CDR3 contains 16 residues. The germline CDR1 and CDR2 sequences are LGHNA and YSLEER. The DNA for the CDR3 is TGCGCCAGCAGCCAAGATGAGGGGGCAATGAGCTACGAGCAGTACTTC. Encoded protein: CASSQDEGAMSYEQYF.

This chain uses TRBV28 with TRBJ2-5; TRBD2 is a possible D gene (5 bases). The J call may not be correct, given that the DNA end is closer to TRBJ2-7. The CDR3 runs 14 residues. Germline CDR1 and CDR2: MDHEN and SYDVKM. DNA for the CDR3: TGTGCCAGCAGTTTACCTAGGGAGAGTATCGAGCAGTACTTC. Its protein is CASSLPRESIEQYF.

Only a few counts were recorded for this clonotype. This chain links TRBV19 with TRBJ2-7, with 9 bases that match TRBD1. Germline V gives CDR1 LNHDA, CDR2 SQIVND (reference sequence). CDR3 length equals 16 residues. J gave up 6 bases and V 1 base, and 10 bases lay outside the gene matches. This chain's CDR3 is CASSIVPNRDRVEQYF. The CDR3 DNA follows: TGTGCCAGTAGTATAGTCCCGAACCGGGACAGGGTCGAGCAGTACTTC.

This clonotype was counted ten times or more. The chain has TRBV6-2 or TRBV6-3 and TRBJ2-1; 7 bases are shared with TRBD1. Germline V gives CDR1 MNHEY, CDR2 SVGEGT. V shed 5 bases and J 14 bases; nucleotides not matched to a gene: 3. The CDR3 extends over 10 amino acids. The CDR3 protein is CASSDRDKFF. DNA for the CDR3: TGTGCCAGCAGTGACAGGGATAAGTTCTTC.

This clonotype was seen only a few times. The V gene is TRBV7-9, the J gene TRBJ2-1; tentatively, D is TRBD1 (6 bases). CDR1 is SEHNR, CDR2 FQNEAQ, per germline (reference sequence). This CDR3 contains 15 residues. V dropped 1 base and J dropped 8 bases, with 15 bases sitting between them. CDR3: CASSLGRQAPYEQFF. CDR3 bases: TGTGCCAGCAGCTTAGGGAGACAGGCCCCCTATGAGCAGTTCTTC.

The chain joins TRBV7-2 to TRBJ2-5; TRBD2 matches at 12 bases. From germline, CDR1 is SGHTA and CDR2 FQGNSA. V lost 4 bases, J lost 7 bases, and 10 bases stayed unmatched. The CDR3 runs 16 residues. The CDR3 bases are TGTGCCAGCAGCTCAGCTAGCGGGGGGGCCATATGGACCCAGTACTTC. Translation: CASSSASGGAIWTQYF.

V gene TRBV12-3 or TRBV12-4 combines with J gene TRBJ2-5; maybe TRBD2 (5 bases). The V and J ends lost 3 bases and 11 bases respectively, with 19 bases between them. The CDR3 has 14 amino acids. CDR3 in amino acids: CASSFLIRGPEQYF. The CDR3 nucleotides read TGTGCCAGCAGTTTTCTGATTCGGGGTCCTGAGCAGTACTTC.

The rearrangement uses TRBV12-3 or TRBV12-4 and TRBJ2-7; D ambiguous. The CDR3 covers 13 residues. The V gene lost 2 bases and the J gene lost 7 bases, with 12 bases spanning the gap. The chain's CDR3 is CASSLLNLGEQYF. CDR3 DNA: TGTGCCAGCAGTTTATTGAACCTGGGGGAGCAGTACTTC.

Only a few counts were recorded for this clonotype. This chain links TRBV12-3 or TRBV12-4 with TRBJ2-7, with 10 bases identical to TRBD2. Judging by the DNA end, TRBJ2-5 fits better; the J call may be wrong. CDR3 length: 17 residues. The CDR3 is CASSLRASGGGLKTQYF. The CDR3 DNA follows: TGTGCCAGCAGTTTGAGAGCTAGCGGGGGTGGTTTAAAGACCCAGTACTTC.

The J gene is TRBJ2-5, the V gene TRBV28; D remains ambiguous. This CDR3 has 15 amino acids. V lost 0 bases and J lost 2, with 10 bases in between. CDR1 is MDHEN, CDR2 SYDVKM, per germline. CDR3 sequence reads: CASSLWGRSQETQYF. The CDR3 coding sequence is TGTGCCAGCAGTTTATGGGGCAGATCACAAGAGACCCAGTACTTC.

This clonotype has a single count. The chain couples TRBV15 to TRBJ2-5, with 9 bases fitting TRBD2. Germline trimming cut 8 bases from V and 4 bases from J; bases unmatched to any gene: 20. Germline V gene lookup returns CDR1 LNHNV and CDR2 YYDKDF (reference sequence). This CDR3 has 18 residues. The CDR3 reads CATGLGRGGALSPETQYF. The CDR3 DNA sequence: TGTGCCACCGGTCTTGGGCGGGGGGGCGCCTTATCCCCAGAGACCCAGTACTTC.

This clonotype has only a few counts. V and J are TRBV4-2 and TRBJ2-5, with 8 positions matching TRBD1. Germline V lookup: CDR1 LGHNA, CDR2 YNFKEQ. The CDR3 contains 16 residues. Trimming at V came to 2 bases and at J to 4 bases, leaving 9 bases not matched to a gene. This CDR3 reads CASSQIPGQGGETQYF. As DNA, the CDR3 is TGTGCCAGCAGCCAAATCCCCGGACAGGGAGGAGAGACCCAGTACTTC.

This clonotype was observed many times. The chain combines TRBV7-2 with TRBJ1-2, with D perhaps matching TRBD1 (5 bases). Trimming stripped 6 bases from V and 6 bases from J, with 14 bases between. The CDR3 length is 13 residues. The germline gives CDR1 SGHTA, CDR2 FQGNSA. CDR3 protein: CASRPQGVDGYTF. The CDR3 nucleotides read TGTGCCAGCAGGCCCCAGGGAGTGGATGGCTACACCTTC.